These 8 T cell receptor beta chains share one sample of origin, sequenced in a study of response to subunit inactivated influenza vaccine. Each CDR3 protein gets one entry after TCRdb re-called the RT-PCR reads with MiXCR. The table lists some 150,000 distinct CDR3 sequences, more than 10% of them singletons. These data also featured in a second study, about T cells expressing NK-cell markers. In that study: In generating TCR beta cDNA, 5'RACE template switching with UMIs was used.

The input for sequencing was CD8+ T cells sorted from PBMCs, taken about 12 days after vaccination. The source is a man in his fifties or sixties who received an inactivated influenza vaccine.

The chain is built from TRBV7-9 and TRBJ1-1; 7 bases are shared with TRBD1. CDR1 is SEHNR, CDR2 FQNEAQ, per germline (reference sequence). The CDR3 loop spans 13 amino acids. The ends lost 8 bases at V and 1 base at J; junction bases unmatched: 4. This chain's CDR3 is CASAGTANTEAFF. The DNA of the CDR3 is TGTGCCAGCGCCGGGACAGCGAACACTGAAGCTTTCTTT.

V and J are TRBV7-9 and TRBJ2-3, with TRBD2 identical over 10 bases. The CDR3 runs 16 residues. The V segment lost 5 bases and the J segment 2 bases; nucleotides outside the gene matches: 7. The germline CDR1 and CDR2 sequences are SEHNR and FQNEAQ (reference sequence). Here the CDR3 reads CASSPSLAGTTDTQYF. CDR3 in DNA: TGTGCCAGCAGCCCCTCACTAGCGGGAACCACAGATACGCAGTATTTT.

This clonotype was found many times. The chain couples TRBV11-2 to TRBJ1-1; no firm D call. Germline V gene data show CDR1 as SGHAT and CDR2 as FQNNGV. This CDR3 has 16 amino acids. V lost 0 bases and J 2 bases, leaving 13 bases between the germline ends. CDR3 nucleotide sequence: TGTGCCAGCAGCTTAGAATGGTCTCTTATCAACACTGAAGCTTTCTTT. Amino acids: CASSLEWSLINTEAFF.

This clonotype came up a few times. V is TRBV5-1 and J is TRBJ2-7, with TRBD1 matching 7 bases. Trimming removed 4 bases from V and 5 bases from J; junction bases left unmatched: 9. Germline lookup yields CDR1 SGHRS and CDR2 YFSETQ. This CDR3 has 14 residues. The CDR3 sequence is CASSTQGQMDEQYF. CDR3 coding DNA: TGCGCCAGCAGCACGCAGGGACAGATGGACGAGCAGTACTTC.

This clonotype was counted a few times. The chain combines TRBV14 with TRBJ2-2, with no clear D. Germline-derived CDR1 and CDR2 are SGHDN and FVKESK. V lost 1 base, J lost 7 bases, and 10 bases lay in between. The CDR3 totals 14 residues. CDR3 in amino acids: CASSQGSYIGELFF. The CDR3 nucleotides read TGTGCCAGCAGCCAAGGGTCGTATATCGGGGAGCTGTTTTTT.

In this sample, this clonotype turned up a few times. J is TRBJ2-7 and V is TRBV11-2; D uncertain. The CDR3 is 15 residues long. CDR1 is SGHAT, CDR2 FQNNGV, per germline. The V end lost 0 bases, the J end lost 2 bases, and 11 bases lay between the germline ends. The CDR3 bases are TGTGCCAGCAGCTTAGAGTTGGTCCAGGCCTACGAGCAGTACTTC. Translating it yields CASSLELVQAYEQYF.

This clonotype was recorded a few times. The chain uses TRBV6-2 or TRBV6-3 and TRBJ2-7, with D possibly called TRBD1 or TRBD2 (5 bases each). The CDR3 consists of 15 residues. The V and J ends lost 0 bases and 7 bases respectively, with 16 bases between them. Germline V gene lookup returns CDR1 MNHEY and CDR2 SVGEGT. DNA for the CDR3: TGTGCCAGCAGTTACTCGAGGGACCCTACCGAGGAGCAGTACTTC. Translated: CASSYSRDPTEEQYF.

This rearrangement joins TRBV4-3 to TRBJ2-7, with 7 bases identical to TRBD1. Looked up from germline, CDR1 is LGHNA and CDR2 is YSLEER. This CDR3 spans 16 amino acids. V was pared by 1 base and J by 1 base, with 7 bases of the junction left unmatched. The CDR3 DNA reads TGCGCCAGCAGCCAAGGCCTTAGGACAGGATCCTACGAGCAGTACTTC. It yields the protein CASSQGLRTGSYEQYF.